Shown below are 28 T cell receptor beta chains from a single sample sequenced in a study of shared clonotypes between healthy human individuals. TCRdb's table, derived via immunoSEQ multiplex PCR, lists solely in-frame clones and lacks some. The sample gives 1 million to 1.2 million clones, roughly 80% of which show up once; more than 0.85% is in the top ten. The sequenced material came from memory CD4+ T cells from PBMCs. Noted subset: CD45RA-negative fraction. The receptors come from a man aged 18 to 30 in good health. Some clones in this sample may be carry-over from other donors' samples.

This chain uses TRBV19 with TRBJ2-7, with 13 bases lining up with TRBD2. Germline CDR1 reads LNHDA; CDR2 reads SQIVND (reference sequence). V was clipped by 5 bases and J by 2 bases; unmatched bases: 0. The CDR3 loop spans 14 amino acids. CDR3 nucleotide sequence: TGTGCCAGTAGTGGGACTAGCGGGACCTACGAGCAGTACTTC. It codes for CASSGTSGTYEQYF.

This clone has just a few counts. Just one base apart from a much larger clone, this may be a read error. Other DNA variants within this sample encode the same CDR3. J is TRBJ1-5 and V is TRBV2; weak D call: TRBD1 (5 bases). Germline CDR1 SNHLY, CDR2 FYNNEI. V was trimmed by 6 bases and J by 1 base, leaving 7 bases between them. The CDR3 consists of 13 residues. The CDR3 loop is CASRRDSNQPQHF. The CDR3 region has the DNA TGTGCCAGCAGGAGGGACAGCAATCAGCCCCAGCATTTT.

The CDR3 DNA follows: TGTGCCAGCAGTGTCGGGACAGGCGCCCGCTACACCTTC. Its protein is CASSVGTGARYTF. The chain recombines TRBV6-1 with TRBJ1-2, with 8 bases aligning to TRBD1. Germline loops: CDR1 MNHNS, CDR2 SASEGT. Trimming cost V 4 bases and J 9 bases; bases outside gene matches: 7. There are 13 residues in the CDR3.

The sample holds a few counts of this clone. This chain connects TRBV29-1 to TRBJ1-1, with TRBD1 as a possible D gene (5 bases). Germline lookup yields CDR1 SQVTM and CDR2 ANQGSEA. The CDR3 covers 13 residues. Trimming took off 4 bases at V and 1 base at J, with 10 bases between the two ends. CDR3 nucleotides: TGCAGCGTTGCCAGGGATCCGAACACTGAAGCTTTCTTT. The encoded protein is CSVARDPNTEAFF.

This clone occurred a few times. V and J are TRBV4-2 and TRBJ1-2, with 11 bases that match TRBD1. V gave up 3 bases and J gave up 9 bases; unmatched junction bases: 6. The CDR3 extends over 14 amino acids. Germline V gene lookup returns CDR1 LGHNA and CDR2 YNFKEQ. This chain's CDR3 is CASSHAGQGGRYTF. In DNA form, the CDR3 reads TGTGCCAGCAGCCACGCGGGACAGGGGGGCCGCTACACCTTC.

The chain has TRBV10-3 and TRBJ2-1, with 8 nucleotides matching TRBD2. V lost 4 bases to trimming and J lost 7 bases; unmatched junction nucleotides: 9. The CDR3 is 15 amino acids. Germline CDR1 ENHRY, CDR2 SYGVKD. CDR3 sequence: CAISVVASGSNEQFF. Written as DNA, the CDR3 is TGTGCCATCAGTGTTGTGGCTAGCGGGTCAAATGAGCAGTTCTTC.

Here the CDR3 reads CATSRVAETQYF. Written as DNA, the CDR3 is TGTGCCACCAGCAGAGTTGCGGAGACCCAGTACTTC. This chain links TRBV15 with TRBJ2-5; no clear D. Germline CDR1 LNHNV, CDR2 YYDKDF (reference sequence). The CDR3 covers 12 residues. The V gene lost 1 base and the J gene lost 5 bases, with 5 bases spanning the gap. Complete variable domain (other parts from reference TRBV15 and TRBJ2-5): DAMVIQNPRYQVTQFGKPVTLSCSQTLNHNVMYWYQQKSSQAPKLLFHYYDKDFNNEADTPDNFQSRRPNTSFCFLDIRSPGLGDTAMYLCATSRVAETQYFGPGTRLLVL.

This chain connects TRBV7-9 to TRBJ1-2, with a weak D call TRBD1 (5 bases). This CDR3 spans 13 amino acids. V was trimmed by 1 base and J by 10 bases, leaving 13 bases between them. CDR1 is SEHNR and CDR2 is FQNEAQ in the germline V gene (reference sequence). Here the CDR3 DNA reads TGTGCCAGCAGCTTAGGCGTCGGGGGTGACTACACCTTC. This translates into CASSLGVGGDYTF.

The chain has TRBV6-6 and TRBJ2-1; 7 bases agree with TRBD1. Germline V gene lookup returns CDR1 MNHNY and CDR2 SVGAGI (reference sequence). Trimming cost V 6 bases and J 5 bases; bases outside gene matches: 7. The CDR3 loop spans 14 amino acids. The chain's CDR3 is CASRYGTANNEQFF. CDR3 sequence (DNA): TGTGCCAGCAGGTACGGGACAGCTAACAATGAGCAGTTCTTC.

This clone was observed a handful of times. The junction does not match germline at one end; this may be a read error. V usage is TRBV30 and J usage is TRBJ1-4, with 8 bases that match TRBD1. The CDR3 totals 11 residues. CDR1 GTSNPN and CDR2 SVGIG come from the germline V gene (reference sequence). The CDR3 protein is CAWSAGQGPSF. CDR3 sequence (DNA): TGTGCCTGGAGTGCAGGACAGGGCCCATCATTT.

V and J are TRBV18 and TRBJ2-5, with D perhaps being TRBD1 or TRBD2 (5 bases each). CDR1 and CDR2 (germline): KGHSH, LQKENI. CDR3 length equals 14 residues. Trimming cost V 2 bases and J 4 bases, with 11 bases left between them. The DNA for the CDR3 is TGTGCCAGCTCACCAGGGGTGGGACGAGAGACCCAGTACTTC. Translating it yields CASSPGVGRETQYF. Using reference TRBV18 and TRBJ2-5 for the parts outside the CDR3, the full variable domain is NAGVMQNPRHLVRRRGQEARLRCSPMKGHSHVYWYRQLPEEGLKFMVYLQKENIIDESGMPKERFSAEFPKEGPSILRIQQVVRGDSAAYFCASSPGVGRETQYFGPGTRLLVL.

Turning to this clone: Other DNA sequences of this sample code for an identical CDR3. The rearrangement uses TRBV6-5 and TRBJ2-1; 10 nucleotides match TRBD1. CDR3 length: 15 residues. Germline V gene lookup returns CDR1 MNHEY and CDR2 SVGAGI. Trimming at V came to 2 bases and at J to 5 bases, leaving 3 bases not matched to a gene. This chain's CDR3 is CASSYAGTGDNEQFF. CDR3 nucleotide sequence: TGTGCCAGCAGTTACGCCGGGACAGGGGACAATGAGCAGTTCTTC.

This clone was seen at least ten times. V gene TRBV29-1 combines with J gene TRBJ1-1; no clear D. The V end lost 4 bases, the J end lost 7 bases, and 7 bases lay between the germline ends. Germline V gene lookup returns CDR1 SQVTM and CDR2 ANQGSEA. This CDR3 spans 10 amino acids. The CDR3 spells CSVVLNEAFF. Written as DNA, the CDR3 is TGCAGCGTTGTTTTAAATGAAGCTTTCTTT.

V usage is TRBV28 and J usage is TRBJ1-4; the match to TRBD1 covers 7 bases. This CDR3 comprises 13 residues. CDR1 and CDR2 (germline): MDHEN, SYDVKM. V was pared by 7 bases and J by 8 bases, with 7 bases of the junction left unmatched. For the CDR3, the DNA is TGTGCCAGCATTGAGACAGGGAAAGAAAAACTGTTTTTT. Its translation is CASIETGKEKLFF.

The chain employs TRBV28 and TRBJ2-7; D is uncertain. V was trimmed by 3 bases and J by 3 bases, leaving 12 bases between them. CDR3 size: 14 residues. CDR1 is MDHEN and CDR2 is SYDVKM in the germline V gene. This CDR3 is CASSLRSSNYEQYF. CDR3 sequence (DNA): TGTGCCAGCAGTTTGCGCAGCTCGAACTACGAGCAGTACTTC.

Turning to this clone: Other DNA sequences within the sample encode an identical CDR3. J is TRBJ2-5 and V is TRBV5-1; 7 nucleotides agree with TRBD2. Trimming cost V 2 bases and J 4 bases; bases outside gene matches: 2. This CDR3 contains 13 residues. CDR1 SGHRS and CDR2 YFSETQ come from the germline V gene. CDR3 loop: CASSFGGRETQYF. In DNA form, the CDR3 reads TGCGCCAGCAGCTTCGGGGGGAGAGAGACCCAGTACTTC.

The genes are TRBV6-5 and TRBJ2-7; D is possibly TRBD2 (6 bases). CDR1 MNHEY and CDR2 SVGAGI come from the germline V gene. V lost 3 bases, J lost 2 bases, and 11 bases lay in between. The CDR3 spans 14 residues. The CDR3 DNA reads as TGTGCCAGCAGTTATTCGCTAGCGCCCTACGAGCAGTACTTC. Translated, it gives CASSYSLAPYEQYF.

J is TRBJ1-2 and V is TRBV10-2, with unresolved D. V was shortened by 9 bases and J by 4 bases, with 9 bases between the two germline ends. Per germline, CDR1 WSHSY and CDR2 SAAADI. This CDR3 comprises 11 residues. CDR3 in DNA: TGCGCCAGATCCAGCTTCTATGGCTACACCTTC. Its protein product is CARSSFYGYTF.

This rearrangement joins TRBV2 to TRBJ1-2; TRBD1 agrees at 9 bases. V was clipped by 7 bases and J by 10 bases; unmatched bases: 7. This CDR3 is built from 12 residues. Germline assignment: CDR1 SNHLY and CDR2 FYNNEI. CDR3 coding DNA: TGTGCCAGCAAGGGACAGGGTCAGGACTACACCTTC. Amino acids: CASKGQGQDYTF. The complete variable domain, with remaining parts taken from reference TRBV2 and TRBJ1-2, reads EPEVTQTPSHQVTQMGQEVILRCVPISNHLYFYWYRQILGQKVEFLVSFYNNEISEKSEIFDDQFSVERPDGSNFTLKIRSTKLEDSAMYFCASKGQGQDYTFGSGTRLTVV.

The chain uses TRBV7-3 and TRBJ2-1, with 10 positions matching TRBD2. The germline V gene encodes CDR1 SGHTA and CDR2 FQGTGA. This CDR3 contains 14 residues. J was trimmed by 6 bases and V by 4 bases; bases with no gene match: 3. The CDR3 DNA reads TGTGCCAGCAGCTCTCTAGCGGGAGCCAATGAGCAGTTCTTC. Encoded protein: CASSSLAGANEQFF.

Concerning this clone itself: Other DNA sequences of this sample code for an identical CDR3. CDR3 amino acids: CASSFQGGATEAFF. The CDR3 nucleotides are TGCGCCAGCAGCTTCCAGGGAGGTGCCACTGAAGCTTTCTTT. This chain joins TRBV5-1 and TRBJ1-1; a weak D match, TRBD1 (5 bases). Germline V gene sequence: CDR1 SGHRS, CDR2 YFSETQ. The germline V and J ends were trimmed by 2 bases and 4 bases, with 12 bases remaining between them. The CDR3 contains 14 residues.

This chain joins TRBV30 and TRBJ2-7; D remains unclear. The germline CDR1 and CDR2 sequences are GTSNPN and SVGIG (reference sequence). There are 12 residues in the CDR3. V was cut by 5 bases and J by 0 bases, with 8 bases left in between. CDR3 in DNA: TGTGCCTGGTGGGAAAGCTCCTACGAGCAGTACTTC. This encodes CAWWESSYEQYF.

The chain has TRBV7-8 and TRBJ1-1; tentative D call: TRBD1 (5 bases). The germline V gene has CDR1 SGHVS and CDR2 FQNEAQ. The CDR3 extends over 16 amino acids. Trimming left V 0 bases short and J 1 base short, with 12 bases between. DNA for the CDR3: TGTGCCAGCAGCTTAGCGGTTCCAGGGTGGAACACTGAAGCTTTCTTT. It translates to CASSLAVPGWNTEAFF.

This clone was counted a few times. V and J are TRBV7-9 and TRBJ2-3, with 10 bases matching TRBD2. CDR3 length equals 18 residues. J lost 3 bases, V lost 5 bases, and 14 bases had no gene match. Germline V CDR1 and CDR2: SEHNR, FQNEAQ (reference sequence). CDR3 sequence: CASSGSSFLAGATDTQYF. As DNA, the CDR3 is TGTGCCAGCAGCGGGAGCTCGTTTCTAGCGGGAGCTACAGATACGCAGTATTTT. Looking up the rest from reference TRBV7-9 and TRBJ2-3 gives the full variable domain: DTGVSQNPRHKITKRGQNVTFRCDPISEHNRLYWYRQTLGQGPEFLTYFQNEAQLEKSRLLSDRFSAERPKGSFSTLEIQRTEQGDSAMYLCASSGSSFLAGATDTQYFGPGTRLTVL.

There are a few counts of this clone. The rearrangement links TRBV6-1 to TRBJ2-1; D might be TRBD2 (6 bases). The CDR3 is made up of 11 amino acids. V was cut by 6 bases and J by 12 bases, with 12 bases left in between. From germline, CDR1 is MNHNS and CDR2 SASEGT. The CDR3 coding sequence is TGTGCCAGCAGCCCAAGGGGACTGCAGTTCTTC. Encoded protein: CASSPRGLQFF.

The chain combines TRBV27 with TRBJ1-4; the D gene is possibly TRBD1 (5 bases). CDR1 is MNHEY and CDR2 is SMNVEV in the germline V gene (reference sequence). The V and J ends lost 5 bases and 4 bases respectively, with 20 bases between them. This CDR3 has 17 residues. DNA for the CDR3: TGTGCCAGCAGTGACGCGACCCCTACAGGAGTTAATGAAAAACTGTTTTTT. As protein: CASSDATPTGVNEKLFF.

This clone was found many times. This sequence joins TRBV30 and TRBJ2-2; no clear D. CDR3 length: 13 residues. Germline V CDR1 and CDR2: GTSNPN, SVGIG (reference sequence). V dropped 0 bases and J dropped 7 bases, with 9 bases sitting between them. The CDR3 spells CAWSVISDGELFF. CDR3 nucleotide sequence: TGTGCCTGGAGTGTAATTTCCGACGGGGAGCTGTTTTTT.

The V gene is TRBV7-9, the J gene TRBJ2-5, with TRBD2 as a possible D gene (6 bases). The DNA end is a closer match to TRBJ2-7, so the J assignment may be wrong. Germline CDR1 is SEHNR and CDR2 is FQNEAQ (reference sequence). The CDR3 loop spans 14 amino acids. CDR3 bases: TGTGCCAGCAGCTCCGAAAGGGAGGCCTCCGAGCAGTACTTC. Translated, it gives CASSSEREASEQYF.